This T cell receptor beta chain was recorded in a study of post-analysis software for immune sequencing data. Carried by the TCR beta cDNA libraries were unique molecular identifiers. One entry per CDR3 protein, called by TCRdb with MiXCR from the PCR reads. The data hold roughly 600,000 distinct CDR3 sequences, with roughly two fifths observed a single time. The sequence was collected from a girl aged 10 to 17 with multiple sclerosis. Sequencing input: blood.

As DNA, the CDR3 is TGTGCCAGCAGTTTACGTAACAATGAAAAACTGTTTTTT. It translates to CASSLRNNEKLFF. The rearrangement joins TRBV27 to TRBJ1-4; D gene unclear. The CDR3 has 13 amino acids. Germline assignment: CDR1 MNHEY and CDR2 SMNVEV (reference sequence). V was trimmed by 2 bases and J by 5 bases, leaving 6 bases between them.